This T cell receptor (beta chain) was found in a study of T cell changes during pregnancy in multiple sclerosis. Assay: immunoSEQ multiplex PCR; the TCRdb copy retains only in-frame clones and omits some. The sample records 65,000 to 80,000 clones, approximately 94% being singletons. CDR1 is SEHNR, CDR2 FQNEAQ, per germline (reference sequence). V lost 6 bases to trimming and J lost 1 base, with 22 bases between them. The CDR3 totals 17 residues. Sequencing used CD4+ T cells from peripheral blood mononuclear cells, obtained before pregnancy. The J gene is TRBJ2-7, the V gene TRBV7-9, with D tentatively TRBD1 (7 bases). The clonotype originates from a female donor with multiple sclerosis, enrolled in a pregnancy study. The CDR3 reads CASRLRDGAGGSYEQYF. The CDR3 coding sequence is TGTGCCAGCAGATTAAGAGACGGGGCAGGGGGGTCCTACGAGCAGTACTTC.